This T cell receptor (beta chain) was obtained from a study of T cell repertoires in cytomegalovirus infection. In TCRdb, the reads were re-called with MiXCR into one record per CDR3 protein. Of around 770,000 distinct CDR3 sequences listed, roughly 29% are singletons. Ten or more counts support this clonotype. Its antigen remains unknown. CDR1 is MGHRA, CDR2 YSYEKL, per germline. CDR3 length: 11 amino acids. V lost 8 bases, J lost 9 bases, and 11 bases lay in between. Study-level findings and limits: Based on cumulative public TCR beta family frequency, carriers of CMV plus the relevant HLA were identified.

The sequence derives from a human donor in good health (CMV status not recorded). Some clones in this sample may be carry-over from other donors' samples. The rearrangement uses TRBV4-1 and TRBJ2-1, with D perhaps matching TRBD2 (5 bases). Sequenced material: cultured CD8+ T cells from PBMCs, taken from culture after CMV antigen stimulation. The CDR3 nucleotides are TGCGCCAGCGGATCGAGCGGTGAGCAGTTCTTC. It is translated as CASGSSGEQFF.